A single T cell receptor (beta chain) is shown here with its context. The antigen this receptor binds is unknown. Base qualities are not at hand, and no much larger clone is one base apart. The library relied on 5' RACE. The sample was run on an Illumina HiSeq 2500. A second 7 to 11 cycle PCR used a sample-barcoded 5' primer and a J-beta primer mix. Each TCR beta cDNA molecule received a unique molecular identifier from a template-switch 5' adaptor carrying 12 random nucleotides. Each sample yielded at least 3 million CDR3-containing paired-end reads. First-strand cDNA was synthesized from all RNA with the Mint cDNA synthesis kit, primed by a TRBC-specific oligonucleotide. All cDNA was treated with uracil-DNA glycosylase and then went through a first 18-cycle PCR with the universal primers M1SS and BC2_uni_R. As for the original processing: For normalization, 1 million high-quality reads, each with a distinct molecular identifier, were randomly selected from each sample. Instead of being binned into consensus sequences, reads that shared molecular identifiers were thrown out. MiTCR, set to a Q25 quality threshold and the strictest error-elimination algorithm, was used for CDR3 identification, clonotype clustering and error correction. A nonparametric unseen species model using Euler transformation provided a lower-bound estimate of total TCR beta diversity. The public reads were quality trimmed at Q25 with fastp and then assembled into clones with MiXCR by TCRdb, keeping productive beta chains. Identical CDR3 proteins give one entry, which carries the most common genes and DNA. The V and J calls and clone size are TCRdb's, not the authors'. The sample table records fewer than 950,000 distinct CDR3 sequences; approximately 55% of these occur just once. Jointly, the top ten make up approximately 40% of the sample.

These data are taken from a study of blood T cells in healthy people across ages (dated by TCRdb to the mid-2010s). As for the study more broadly: In model experiments, roughly one uniquely barcoded TCR beta cDNA molecule per two T cells was captured by template switching. To track age-related changes in TCR beta repertoire diversity, the study relied on deep sequencing normalized with unique cDNA molecular identifiers. Donors were grouped into four age groups: young (average approximately 16 years), middle-aged (39), aged (about 60) and long-lived (about 89). To avoid experimental bias, donors of different ages were distributed randomly across sequencing lanes. For two donors (one aged 18 to 29 and one aged 80 or older), the study analyzed two additional independent replicas of 1 million unique cDNA reads from the same blood draw. Broader findings and caveats from the paper: Conclusive comparison of naive and antigen-experienced compartments was prevented by the profiling of bulk unsorted PBMCs. Compared with the aged group, the long-lived group had more naive CD4+ T cells, fewer expanded clones and increased TCR diversity, a pattern suggesting age selection. Observed TCR beta diversity correlated strongly with the percentage of naive T cells measured by flow cytometry. The CMV infection status of donors was not known, potentially confounding age-related changes in expanded clonotypes. Estimates of total diversity from one million sequenced T cells were regarded as lower bounds and underestimates. As age increased, observed TCR beta diversity per million T cells dropped in a roughly linear way, and a significant reduction was already evident by age 40.

The donors were roughly 39 Caucasian individuals from Russia, aged roughly 6 to 90 years, who were systemically healthy. Each donor gave around 9.9 milliliters of peripheral blood, collected into EDTA-treated Vacutainer tubes. Ficoll-Paque density-gradient centrifugation was used to isolate PBMCs, with at least 7 million per sample. Trizol reagent was used to extract total RNA from the PBMCs, yielding at least 6 micrograms per sample. Naive CD45RAhigh/CD27high T cell percentages were measured by flow cytometry on a PBMC aliquot from every donor. There are 14 amino acids in the CDR3, from cysteine to phenylalanine inclusive. CDR3 DNA is the only sequence kept; it has 42 bases, read in frame from the first base. The V and J ends are trimmed by 8 bases and 2 bases, leaving 13 bases between them. In the germline V gene (reference sequence), CDR1 corresponds to SEHNR and CDR2 to FQNEAQ.

Sequencing input: blood. The rearrangement combines TRBV7-9 with TRBJ1-5, and perhaps TRBD1 as D gene, on 6 matching bases. This sequence originates from a man at least 80 years old in good health. The CDR3 protein sequence reads: CASVMGGGNQPQHF. The DNA sequence is given as TGTGCCAGCGTGATGGGGGGCGGCAATCAGCCCCAGCATTTT.